This record concerns one TCR beta chain sequence. This clone's antigen is unknown. No quality values exist for individual bases; no much larger clone is one base distant. TCR CDR3 regions were amplified from genomic DNA by multiplex PCR using the deep immunoSEQ assay. Genomic DNA extracted from each cell subset was distributed evenly over all wells of several immunoSEQ 96-well plates, and each plate served as one replicate. For sorted subsets, about 210 ng of genomic DNA, equivalent to some 33,000 T cell genomes, went into each replicate PCR. Purified libraries were measured with a Qubit 3.0 fluorometer, size-checked on a Bioanalyzer 2100, and measured again with the KAPA Library Quantification kit. Each immunoSEQ 96-well plate was sequenced on its own single-read 150-cycle Illumina NextSeq 550 flow cell. The published analysis was carried out like this. The immunoSEQ output contained only junctional sequences without quality scores, so filtering could not match that applied to full-length reads. To assign V/J genes and CDR3, sequences were annotated against IMGT germline references using PyIR, a Python wrapper for IgBLAST v1.9. Reads were filtered out if the reads had weak V/J assignments (E-value above 1e-6), no CDR3, stop codons, out-of-frame junctions, or ambiguous translated residues. A V3J clonotype was defined by an identical inferred V gene, J gene, and CDR3 amino acid sequence. Percentage overlap between repertoires was computed as shared unique clonotypes divided by the size of the smaller repertoire. Repertoire richness was assessed with RTK rarefaction, the Chao1 estimator, and Recon v2.1 estimates of unobserved clonotypes. Generation probabilities for all TCRbeta clonotypes obtained by the gDNA method from a few donors were computed using OLGA. Imported from immuneACCESS, the table was reduced by TCRdb to in-frame sequences with V and J called. These copies leave out some clones; in studies compared against another copy, an unresolved V gene accounts for under half, and the cause of the remainder is not known. The V and J calls and clone size are taken from that table; D and trimming were inferred from the DNA. In all, the sample holds around 1.6 million clones, and 95% to 99% of those were seen once. Of the sample, roughly 0.45% is held by the ten largest clones.

The data originate from a study of shared clonotypes between healthy human individuals (dated by TCRdb to the early 2020s). As for the study more broadly: Three men and two women, aged 18 to 49 years, made up the cohort. Per donor, three plates each were used for CD4 naive and CD4 memory, two for CD8 naive, and one for CD8 memory. To estimate repertoire size and how much clonotypes are shared between individuals, the study performed deep sequencing of blood TCR repertoires from about 5 healthy adults. Different laboratories and diverse techniques were used to prepare libraries and sequence TCR repertoires, to increase sequencing depth and limit assay-specific biases. Each donor's leukapheresis produced roughly between roughly 0.85 and 9.5 billion PBMCs.

Healthy HIV-negative adults with no recently reported acute infections or vaccinations were included as donors. Every donor was a Caucasian adult living in Nashville, Tennessee, USA. CD4+ T cells were enriched by magnetic negative selection, after which naive cells were positively selected on CD45RA and the negative fraction was taken as the memory subset. After blood collection by leukapheresis, PBMCs were isolated using Ficoll-Histopaque density gradient centrifugation and then cryopreserved in the vapor phase of liquid nitrogen. Analytical flow cytometry was used to check the purity and quantity of each magnetically sorted T cell population. Each sorted fraction had its genomic DNA isolated and then quantified by UV absorbance on a Nanodrop 2000c. The full study reports these points: Based on pairwise subsampling, the degree of clonotype sharing among donors was expected to be affected by sequencing depth. Sampling was limited to blood, and TCR repertoires in tissue likely differ from TCR repertoires in blood. Even with the large sequencing depth, rarefaction of the sorted-subset datasets indicated that sequencing was incomplete. The genetic and exposure-history diversity represented was limited by the small number of donors. Naive subsets generally had larger estimated clonotype richness than memory subsets did. Approximately 5% of naive CD4, 3.5% of naive CD8, approximately 2.2% of memory CD4, and 0.35% to 0.4% of memory CD8 clonotypes were shared across several donors. Higher generation probabilities were observed for clonotypes shared by all four sorted-subset donors than for non-shared clonotypes.

The specimen sequenced was naive CD4+ T cells sorted from blood. In the paper's terms, the cell subset or site label means: CD45RA+ positively selected. The sequence was collected from a man between 25 and 39 years old in good health.

The bases read TGTGCCAGTACTATTATTGGGGGGTCGGTCACCGGGGAGCTGTTTTTT. This translates into CASTIIGGSVTGELFF. The chain is encoded by TRBV19 joined to TRBJ2-2, and possibly TRBD2, on 6 matching bases. From the cysteine through the phenylalanine, the CDR3 covers 16 amino acids. The retained sequence is limited to the CDR3, 48 bases, with the frame set at the first base. Deletion took 7 bases off V and 4 bases off J, with a span of 19 bases between the germline ends. The germline V gene (reference sequence) yields LNHDA for CDR1 and SQIVND for CDR2.